This record covers a single T cell receptor beta chain. A few counts support this clonotype. Which antigen it targets is not known. No much larger clone is present one base from it, and per-base qualities are unavailable. Ends trimmed: V by 4 bases, J by 4 bases; bases unmatched to a gene: 8. CDR1 MNHEY and CDR2 SVGEGT are derived from the germline V gene. The CDR3 sequence holds 15 residues, the cysteine and phenylalanine included. Only the CDR3 part of the read is kept: 45 bases, read in frame from the first base. The data were taken from a study of T cell repertoires in cytomegalovirus infection (dated by TCRdb to about 2019). Looking at the study overall: Peptide stimulations targeted recently identified HLA-C-restricted CMV epitopes, whose presentation resists viral immunomodulation, together with well-studied HLA-B-restricted epitopes. The HLA type of each donor mattered for the analysis, because public TCR beta signatures pointed to carriage of CMV infection along with the matching HLA type. On the study overall, not on this receptor specifically: The ex vivo response was dominated by HLA-C-restricted CMV-specific TCR beta clonotypes, and the single most frequent clonotype in two of eight donors was supplied by these HLA-C-restricted clonotypes. Cumulative frequency of public TCR beta family members discriminated carriers of CMV infection plus the relevant HLA type in this cohort and an independent 352-donor cohort.

Sequenced on an Illumina HiSeq 1500. TCRdb reanalyzed the raw reads on its own, using fastp at Q25 for trimming and MiXCR for clone calling, and kept in-frame beta chains. Merged by CDR3 protein, the rows form single entries marked with the most common genes and DNA. Here the sample has approximately 770,000 distinct CDR3 sequences; around 29% occur a single time. The ten largest clonotypes hold about an eighth of the sample. What the treatment or condition label conveys for this sample: in vitro stimulation with specific CMV peptide epitopes to enrich CMV-specific T cells. The chain is encoded by TRBV6-2 or TRBV6-3 joined to TRBJ1-2, with 8 bases aligning to TRBD1. The source is a human donor in good health (CMV status not recorded). Some clones in this sample may be carry-over from other donors' samples. The sample consisted of cultured CD8+ T cells from PBMCs, taken from culture after CMV antigen stimulation. Read as DNA, the sequence is TGTGCCAGCAGTTTAACCGGGACAGGAGCCTATGGCTACACCTTC. Its amino acids are CASSLTGTGAYGYTF.